This TCR beta chain was found in a study of T cell changes during pregnancy in multiple sclerosis. The CDR3 length is 15 residues. Germline CDR1 and CDR2: ENHRY and SYGVKD. J gave up 7 bases and V 4 bases, and 10 bases lay outside the gene matches. Clones were read by immunoSEQ multiplex PCR, and TCRdb kept only the in-frame ones, dropping some. The profile shows more than 80,000 clones, 85% to 95% of them singletons. Sequences were derived from peripheral blood, sampled after pregnancy. This TCR was recovered from a female donor with multiple sclerosis, enrolled in a pregnancy study. V is TRBV10-3 and J is TRBJ1-5; 7 bases are shared with TRBD1. As DNA, the CDR3 is TGTGCCATCAGTGTGACTGACAGGGCCCGGCAGCCCCAGCATTTT. Amino acid sequence: CAISVTDRARQPQHF.